This TCR beta chain comes out of a study of technical replicates of blood from a handful of donors. Germline values: CDR1 MNHNS, CDR2 SASEGT. V gave up 1 base and J gave up 12 bases, with 16 bases separating them. The CDR3 runs to 15 residues. The method was immunoSEQ multiplex PCR; TCRdb's version includes in-frame clones alone and lacks a portion of them. The profile shows 60,000 to 90,000 clones, approximately 97% of them singletons. The sample was T cells isolated from PBMCs. V and J are TRBV6-1 and TRBJ2-6; weak D call: TRBD2 (6 bases). The receptor was derived from a human donor in good health. In nucleotides, the CDR3 is TGTGCCAGCAGTGAAGGGAGGTGGCAGGGAGGCGTCCTGACTTTC. Protein product: CASSEGRWQGGVLTF.